What follows are 10 T cell receptor beta chains derived from one specimen sequenced in a study of regulatory T cells in long-lasting Graves disease. Arm-PCR of CDR3 regions with iRepertoire HTBI primers generated TCR beta libraries. MiXCR was run by TCRdb on the multiplex PCR reads, yielding one entry per CDR3 protein. The data hold hundreds of thousands of distinct CDR3 sequences, with approximately 15% observed a single time. Sample time point: newly diagnosed GD, antithyroid drugs for less than 3 months. After RNA was extracted from PBMCs, the TCR library was made from it. These sequences were also reported in another study, on T cells in Graves' hyperthyroidism and ophthalmopathy.

Specimen: peripheral blood mononuclear cells (PBMCs), collected at new diagnosis, from a patient treated with antithyroid drugs. The receptors were gathered from a man aged 40-55 years with Graves disease.

This clonotype was detected only a few times. CDR3 nucleotide sequence: TGTGCCAGCAGCTTAGGTCTTGGGGACAGAGGCACAGATACGCAGTATTTT. Translation: CASSLGLGDRGTDTQYF. The chain carries TRBV7-2 and TRBJ2-3; the match to TRBD1 covers 7 bases. The V gene's germline CDR1 is SGHTA and CDR2 FQGNSA. V trimming: 1 base; J trimming: 1 base; junction bases outside the gene matches: 8. The CDR3 is 17 residues long.

This clonotype was seen a handful of times. CDR3 protein: CAISNLGLTENTEAFF. Here the CDR3 DNA reads TGTGCCATCAGCAATCTAGGGCTTACGGAGAACACTGAAGCTTTCTTT. V is TRBV10-3 and J is TRBJ1-1; unclear D gene. Trimming cost V 6 bases and J 1 base, with 18 bases left between them. CDR3 length equals 16 residues. Germline V gene sequence: CDR1 ENHRY, CDR2 SYGVKD.

This clonotype was recorded at least ten times. V usage is TRBV20-1 and J usage is TRBJ2-3; the D gene is possibly TRBD2 (6 bases). V lost 0 bases to trimming and J lost 1 base, with 8 bases between them. This CDR3 is 14 amino acids long. Germline V gives CDR1 DFQATT, CDR2 SNEGSKA (reference sequence). The CDR3 region is CSAREGEGTDTQYF. As DNA, the CDR3 is TGCAGTGCTAGAGAGGGGGAGGGCACAGATACGCAGTATTTT.

The rearrangement links TRBV15 to TRBJ2-7; 8 nucleotides agree with TRBD2. CDR1 is LNHNV and CDR2 is YYDKDF in the germline V gene (reference sequence). J was trimmed by 6 bases and V by 9 bases; bases with no gene match: 13. This CDR3 region has 14 residues. The CDR3 DNA follows: TGTGCCACAGCACCGGGACTAGGGCGGGGCGAGCAGTACTTC. This codes for CATAPGLGRGEQYF.

The chain recombines TRBV3-1 with TRBJ2-2; D is undetermined. Per the germline V gene, CDR1 is LGHDT and CDR2 is YNNKEL (reference sequence). CDR3 length: 14 amino acids. The V end lost 4 bases, the J end lost 3 bases, and 9 bases lay between the germline ends. CDR3 loop: CASSLGFDTGELFF. The CDR3 DNA sequence: TGTGCCAGCAGCCTAGGTTTTGACACCGGGGAGCTGTTTTTT.

This clonotype came up many times. The J gene is TRBJ2-5, the V gene TRBV6-5; TRBD2 matches at 8 bases. CDR3 size: 20 residues. Germline V lookup: CDR1 MNHEY, CDR2 SVGAGI. V shed 2 bases, J shed 2 bases, and the junction held 19 bases outside the gene matches. The CDR3 bases are TGTGCCAGCAGTTACCTGCTCTCTGCCGGGGGGGCTCAGCAACAAGAGACCCAGTACTTC. Residues: CASSYLLSAGGAQQQETQYF.

This clonotype was seen ten or more times. The V call is TRBV12-3 or TRBV12-4, the J call TRBJ1-5; D remains unclear. The CDR3 length is 13 residues. V was clipped by 2 bases and J by 7 bases, with 9 bases between them. The DNA of the CDR3 is TGTGCCAGCAGTTTAAGGGAAGAGCAGCCCCAGCATTTT. It specifies CASSLREEQPQHF.

This clonotype was observed a few times. The rearrangement uses TRBV11-3 and TRBJ2-2; TRBD2 agrees at 8 bases. V lost 1 base, J lost 1 base, and 5 bases stayed unmatched. CDR3 size: 17 residues. Germline loops: CDR1 SGHNT, CDR2 YENEEA. CDR3 nucleotide sequence: TGTGCCAGCAGCTTAGCCCGACTAGCGCTGAACACCGGGGAGCTGTTTTTT. It is translated as CASSLARLALNTGELFF. Combining the CDR3 with reference TRBV11-3 and TRBJ2-2 gives the whole variable domain EAGVVQSPRYKIIEKKQPVAFWCNPISGHNTLYWYLQNLGQGPELLIRYENEEAVDDSQLPKDRFSAERLKGVDSTLKIQPAELGDSAVYLCASSLARLALNTGELFFGEGSRLTVL.

A few counts support this clonotype. The V and J genes are TRBV14 and TRBJ1-2, with D hard to call. Germline lookup yields CDR1 SGHDN and CDR2 FVKESK. V dropped 4 bases and J dropped 4 bases, with 19 bases sitting between them. CDR3 length: 16 amino acids. Here the CDR3 DNA reads TGTGCCAGCAGCCCCCTACGAGGCCACTCCGCCTATGGCTACACCTTC. Protein: CASSPLRGHSAYGYTF.

The table lists this clonotype with a few counts. The V call is TRBV18, the J call TRBJ2-2; D is undetermined. This CDR3 spans 15 amino acids. Germline V CDR1 and CDR2: KGHSH, LQKENI. Trimming pared 8 bases from V and 4 bases from J, leaving 17 bases between. Here the CDR3 DNA reads TGTGCCAGCCCACGTTCAGGTCACCTCACCGGGGAGCTGTTTTTT. This sequence encodes CASPRSGHLTGELFF. The full variable domain, completed using reference TRBV18 and TRBJ2-2, is NAGVMQNPRHLVRRRGQEARLRCSPMKGHSHVYWYRQLPEEGLKFMVYLQKENIIDESGMPKERFSAEFPKEGPSILRIQQVVRGDSAAYFCASPRSGHLTGELFFGEGSRLTVL.